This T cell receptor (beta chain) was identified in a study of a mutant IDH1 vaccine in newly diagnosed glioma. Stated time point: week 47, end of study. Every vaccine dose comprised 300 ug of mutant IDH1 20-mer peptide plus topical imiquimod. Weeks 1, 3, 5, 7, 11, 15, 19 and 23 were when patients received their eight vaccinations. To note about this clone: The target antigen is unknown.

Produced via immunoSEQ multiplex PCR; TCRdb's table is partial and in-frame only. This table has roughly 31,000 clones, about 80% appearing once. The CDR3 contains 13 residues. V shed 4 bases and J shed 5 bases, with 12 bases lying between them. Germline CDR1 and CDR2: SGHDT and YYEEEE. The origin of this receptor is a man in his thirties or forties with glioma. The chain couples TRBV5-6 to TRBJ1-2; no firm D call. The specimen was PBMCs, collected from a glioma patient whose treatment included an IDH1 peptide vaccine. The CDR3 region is CASSETGRYGYTF. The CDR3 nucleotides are TGTGCCAGCAGCGAGACGGGGAGATATGGCTACACCTTC.